This T cell receptor beta chain is from a study of T cell changes during pregnancy in multiple sclerosis. This clone was seen once. This CDR3 spans 14 amino acids. V shed 5 bases and J 4 bases; nucleotides not matched to a gene: 6. Germline CDR1 reads SGHRS; CDR2 reads YFSETQ. Only in-frame clones appear in the TCRdb table, and some are missing; sequencing was by immunoSEQ multiplex PCR. The data show roughly 32,000 clones, about 92% seen once. The sample was CD4+ T cells from peripheral blood mononuclear cells, taken in the second trimester of pregnancy. This clonotype originated in a female donor in good health, enrolled as a control in a pregnancy study. The chain combines TRBV5-1 with TRBJ2-1; 7 bases are shared with TRBD1. The CDR3: CASRQTGVYNEQFF. Here the CDR3 DNA reads TGCGCCAGCAGGCAAACAGGGGTTTACAATGAGCAGTTCTTC. The variable domain in full, with the rest retrieved from reference TRBV5-1 and TRBJ2-1, is KAGVTQTPRYLIKTRGQQVTLSCSPISGHRSVSWYQQTPGQGLQFLFEYFSETQRNKGNFPGRFSGRQFSNSRSEMNVSTLELGDSALYLCASRQTGVYNEQFFGPGTRLTVL.